What follows are 16 T cell receptor beta chains derived from one specimen sequenced in a study of spatial heterogeneity in lung cancer. MiXCR, run by TCRdb on the 5' RACE reads, gives a single entry per CDR3 protein. Among around 20,000 distinct CDR3 sequences listed, 2.8% were seen once. General study points: Counts of expanded alpha and beta TCRs within tumors tracked the tumor nonsynonymous mutation count.

What these receptors recognize is not known. Time point denoted: sample taken at primary tumor resection. The material sequenced was lung tumor tissue, taken at surgery. These receptor sequences come from a male donor with early-stage non-small cell lung cancer.

This clonotype was counted ten times or more. The chain couples TRBV18 to TRBJ2-3; TRBD2 agrees at 10 bases. Germline V CDR1 and CDR2: KGHSH, LQKENI. Trimming took 3 bases from V and 3 from J; bases not matched to a gene: 6. The CDR3 spans 16 residues. The CDR3 reads CASSPAWTSGTDTQYF. CDR3 DNA: TGTGCCAGCTCACCCGCCTGGACTAGCGGTACAGATACGCAGTATTTT.

As for this clonotype: Since a much larger clone is just one base distant, this may be a read error. This chain joins TRBV28 and TRBJ2-3; TRBD2 matches at 15 bases. The CDR3 sequence is 15 residues long. Germline loops: CDR1 MDHEN, CDR2 SYDVKM. In DNA, the CDR3 is TGTGCCGGCAGCATCGGGACTAGCGGGAGGGATACGCAGTATTTT. It translates to CAGSIGTSGRDTQYF.

This clonotype was found many times. The chain employs TRBV6-1 and TRBJ1-1; D may be TRBD1 (6 bases). This CDR3 has 15 residues. The germline gives CDR1 MNHNS, CDR2 SASEGT. The ends were cut back, 8 bases at V and 4 bases at J, with 20 bases in the middle. CDR3 amino acids: CASPNNWGLGTEAFF. The CDR3 nucleotides are TGTGCCAGCCCTAACAATTGGGGGCTCGGCACTGAAGCTTTCTTT.

This clonotype was counted ten times or more. The rearrangement links TRBV7-9 to TRBJ1-4; D is perhaps TRBD1 (5 bases). Germline V lookup: CDR1 SEHNR, CDR2 FQNEAQ (reference sequence). This CDR3 is 15 amino acids long. Trimming cost V 5 bases and J 5 bases, with 15 bases left between them. DNA of the CDR3: TGTGCCAGCAGCCAACAGACAGACCAGAATGAAAAACTGTTTTTT. Amino acids: CASSQQTDQNEKLFF.

This clonotype appeared many times. The rearrangement links TRBV7-2 to TRBJ2-5; possibly TRBD2 for D (6 bases). This CDR3 contains 15 residues. Trimming took 2 bases from V and 4 from J, leaving 14 bases between them. From germline, CDR1 is SGHTA and CDR2 FQGNSA. In DNA, the CDR3 is TGTGCCAGCAGCTTAACCGCGGGGCGCCGAGAGACCCAGTACTTC. It yields the protein CASSLTAGRRETQYF.

This clonotype showed up many times. V and J are TRBV20-1 and TRBJ2-1, with D unresolved. CDR3 length: 13 residues. Germline V gene lookup returns CDR1 DFQATT and CDR2 SNEGSKA (reference sequence). The V gene lost 6 bases and the J gene lost 2 bases, with 11 bases spanning the gap. CDR3 coding DNA: TGCAGTGCCCCTAAGGGCCCCTACAATGAGCAGTTCTTC. Amino acids: CSAPKGPYNEQFF.

This clonotype came up many times. V and J are TRBV7-9 and TRBJ2-5; 15 bases line up with TRBD2. V lost 4 bases to trimming and J lost 5 bases; unmatched junction nucleotides: 2. Germline V gives CDR1 SEHNR, CDR2 FQNEAQ (reference sequence). The CDR3 has 15 residues. The chain's CDR3 is CASSSGTSGRETQYF. The CDR3 bases are TGTGCCAGCAGCTCCGGGACTAGCGGGAGGGAGACCCAGTACTTC.

At least ten counts were recorded for this clonotype. This rearrangement joins TRBV7-2 to TRBJ2-5; D is uncertain. The CDR3 is made up of 12 amino acids. Germline V CDR1 and CDR2: SGHTA, FQGNSA. V was clipped by 3 bases and J by 4 bases, with 6 bases between them. CDR3 in amino acids: CASSFSGETQYF. The CDR3 DNA sequence: TGTGCCAGCAGCTTTAGTGGAGAGACCCAGTACTTC. Combining the CDR3 with reference TRBV7-2 and TRBJ2-5 gives the whole variable domain GAGVSQSPSNKVTEKGKDVELRCDPISGHTALYWYRQSLGQGLEFLIYFQGNSAPDKSGLPSDRFSAERTGGSVSTLTIQRTQQEDSAVYLCASSFSGETQYFGPGTRLLVL.

The sample holds a few counts of this clonotype. The CDR3 DNA reads as TGTGCCTCACAACTAGCGGGAGACAATGAGCAGTTCTTC. Its translation is CASQLAGDNEQFF. The chain employs TRBV10-3 and TRBJ2-1; 11 nucleotides match TRBD2. V trimming: 11 bases; J trimming: 5 bases; junction bases outside the gene matches: 5. Germline assignment: CDR1 ENHRY and CDR2 SYGVKD. CDR3 length: 13 amino acids.

This clonotype showed up many times. This sequence joins TRBV27 and TRBJ2-4; 8 nucleotides match TRBD2. The CDR3 runs to 18 residues. Germline V lookup: CDR1 MNHEY, CDR2 SMNVEV (reference sequence). The V segment lost 5 bases and the J segment 0 bases; nucleotides outside the gene matches: 12. The DNA for the CDR3 is TGTGCCAGCAGTCCCGGCCGCGGGGGGCCACTAGCCAAAAACATTCAGTACTTC. Its protein product is CASSPGRGGPLAKNIQYF.

This clonotype came up many times. V gene TRBV5-1 combines with J gene TRBJ2-1, with TRBD2 matching over 16 bases. Germline-derived CDR1 and CDR2 are SGHRS and YFSETQ. The CDR3 consists of 16 residues. The V and J ends lost 4 bases and 6 bases, in that order; junction bases with no gene match: 4. CDR3 coding DNA: TGCGCCAGCAGCACCGGGACTAGCGGGAGGGGCAATGAGCAGTTCTTC. Residues: CASSTGTSGRGNEQFF.

In this sample, this clonotype turned up many times. At one end the junction does not follow the germline gene, possibly because of a read error. V gene TRBV7-7 combines with J gene TRBJ2-2; the D call may be TRBD1 or TRBD2 (5 bases each). This CDR3 is 15 amino acids long. CDR1 SSHAT and CDR2 FNYEAQ come from the germline V gene (reference sequence). CDR3 amino acids: CASSPGAENTGELFF. The DNA for the CDR3 is TGTGCTAGCAGCCCCGGGGCGGAGAACACCGGGGAGCTGTTTTTT.

At least ten counts were recorded for this clonotype. The gene calls are TRBV19 and TRBJ1-5, with TRBD1 as a possible D gene (6 bases). CDR1 LNHDA and CDR2 SQIVND come from the germline V gene (reference sequence). Trimming shortened V by 4 bases and J by 4 bases, and 17 bases separated the two germline ends. The CDR3 runs to 16 residues. CDR3 amino acids: CASSKWRGAENQPQHF. The CDR3 region has the DNA TGTGCCAGTAGTAAGTGGCGGGGGGCAGAGAATCAGCCCCAGCATTTT.

Within the sample, this clonotype is medium-sized (0.01 to 0.1%). The chain is built from TRBV5-1 and TRBJ2-3; 7 bases map to TRBD1. V shed 4 bases and J 2 bases; nucleotides not matched to a gene: 10. From germline, CDR1 is SGHRS and CDR2 YFSETQ. This CDR3 contains 16 residues. DNA of the CDR3: TGCGCCAGCAGCGGACAGGTCTGGATACACACAGATACGCAGTATTTT. Residues: CASSGQVWIHTDTQYF. Looking up the rest from reference TRBV5-1 and TRBJ2-3 gives the full variable domain: KAGVTQTPRYLIKTRGQQVTLSCSPISGHRSVSWYQQTPGQGLQFLFEYFSETQRNKGNFPGRFSGRQFSNSRSEMNVSTLELGDSALYLCASSGQVWIHTDTQYFGPGTRLTVL.

This clonotype showed up many times. The chain recombines TRBV4-3 with TRBJ2-7; 7 nucleotides line up with TRBD1. The CDR3 covers 16 residues. The J segment lost 3 bases and the V segment lost 0 bases, leaving 8 bases of the junction unmatched. Per germline, CDR1 LGHNA and CDR2 YSLEER. The CDR3 bases are TGCGCCAGCAGCCAAGATGCGACAGGGTTGGGCTACGAGCAGTACTTC. It is translated as CASSQDATGLGYEQYF.

This clonotype was recorded many times. The chain links TRBV12-3 or TRBV12-4 to TRBJ1-2, with D tentatively TRBD1 (6 bases). The CDR3 covers 13 residues. V lost 2 bases and J 6 bases, leaving 10 bases between the germline ends. DNA for the CDR3: TGTGCCAGCAGTTTAAAAGGGGGGCATGGCTACACCTTC. As protein: CASSLKGGHGYTF.